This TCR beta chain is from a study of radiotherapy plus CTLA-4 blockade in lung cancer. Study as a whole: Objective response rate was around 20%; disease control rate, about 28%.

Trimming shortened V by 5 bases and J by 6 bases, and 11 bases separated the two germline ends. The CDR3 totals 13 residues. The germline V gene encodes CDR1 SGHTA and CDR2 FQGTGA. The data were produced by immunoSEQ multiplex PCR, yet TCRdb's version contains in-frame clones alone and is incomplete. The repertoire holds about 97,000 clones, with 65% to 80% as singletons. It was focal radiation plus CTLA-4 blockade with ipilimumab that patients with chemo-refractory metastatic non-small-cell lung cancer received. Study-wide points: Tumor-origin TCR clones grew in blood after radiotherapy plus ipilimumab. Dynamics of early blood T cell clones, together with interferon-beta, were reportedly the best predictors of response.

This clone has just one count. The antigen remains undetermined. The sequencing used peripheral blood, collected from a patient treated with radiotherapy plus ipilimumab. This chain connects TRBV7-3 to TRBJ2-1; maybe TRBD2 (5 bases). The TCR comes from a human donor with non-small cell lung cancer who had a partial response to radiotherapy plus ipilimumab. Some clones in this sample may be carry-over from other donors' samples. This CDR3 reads CASSTTSTNEQFF. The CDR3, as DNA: TGTGCCAGCAGCACCACTAGTACCAATGAGCAGTTCTTC. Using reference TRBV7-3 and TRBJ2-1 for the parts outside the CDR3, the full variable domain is GAGVSQTPSNKVTEKGKYVELRCDPISGHTALYWYRQSLGQGPEFLIYFQGTGAADDSGLPNDRFFAVRPEGSVSTLKIQRTERGDSAVYLCASSTTSTNEQFFGPGTRLTVL.